This T cell receptor beta chain originates from a study of vaccination effects on CD4 cells after COVID-19. Study conclusions and caveats: Newly vaccine-induced clones made up most of the convalescents' post-vaccine spike-reactive clones.

The method was immunoSEQ multiplex PCR; TCRdb's version includes in-frame clones alone and lacks a portion of them. This repertoire shows roughly 57,000 clones, 75% to 85% found once; its top ten account for about 5.4%. For this clone: What it binds is unknown.

In the ViraFEST assay, antigen-specific CD4+ clonotypes were identified by expansion after peptide-pool stimulation. Cells that had been cultured for roughly eleven days were the source of isolated CD4+ T cells. The person had a PCR-confirmed SARS-CoV-2 infection during March to December 2020. The germline CDR1 and CDR2 sequences are SGHDN and FVKESK. The CDR3 spans 17 residues. The V gene end was trimmed by 6 bases and the J gene end by 0 bases; junction bases not matched to a gene: 7. Sample: CD4+ T cells from PBMCs cultured with HIV peptides, taken before COVID-19 vaccination. The subset denotes: HIV-1 Nef peptide pool negative control/reference culture. This chain links TRBV14 with TRBJ2-1; TRBD2 agrees at 11 bases. The TCR comes from a human donor who had a prior SARS-CoV-2 infection. This chain's CDR3 is CASRKTSGTVSYNEQFF. CDR3 DNA sequence: TGTGCCAGCAGAAAGACTAGCGGGACGGTCTCCTACAATGAGCAGTTCTTC.